This T cell receptor beta chain emerged from a study of blood T cell repertoires in COVID-19. Background on the study: The samples span acute and convalescent COVID-19 from the United States, Italy and Spain. The cDNA or gDNA used as material had been derived from T cells, B-cell-depleted T cells, or PBMCs.

As originally analysed: Estimated nucleated cell counts came from reference gene primer amplification. TCRdb keeps only in-frame clones here, not all; method: immunoSEQ multiplex PCR. That table is the source of V, J and clone size, and D and trimming were worked out from the DNA. The top ten clones hold about a sixth of a sample with 75,000 to 95,000 clones, 85% of them seen once. V was pared by 5 bases and J by 4 bases, with 12 bases between. CDR1 is MDHEN, CDR2 SYDVKM, per germline. The CDR3 totals 14 residues. The sequenced sample was peripheral blood. The chain combines TRBV28 with TRBJ1-5; a weak D match, TRBD1 (6 bases). The sequence derives from an elderly man with active or convalescent COVID-19. DNA of the CDR3: TGTGCCAGCAGTGAGGTTACAGGGAATCAGCCCCAGCATTTT. The encoded protein is CASSEVTGNQPQHF.